Each of the 9 T cell receptor beta chains below was sequenced from the same sample in a study of T cell responses to AZD1222 COVID-19 vaccine. Using immunoSEQ multiplex PCR, the repertoire was profiled, and TCRdb retains in-frame clones only, with some absent. The sample holds approximately 260,000 clones; approximately 95% are singletons and the top ten take around 0.57%. The starting material was peripheral blood, obtained on day 0 of AZD1222 vaccination. The receptors shown here come from an adult in good health.

The chain employs TRBV10-3 and TRBJ2-1; 8 positions agree with TRBD2. The length of the CDR3 is 13 residues. V lost 6 bases and J lost 10; bases outside the gene matches: 8. The germline V gene encodes CDR1 ENHRY and CDR2 SYGVKD. CDR3 loop: CAISATSGGEQFF. The CDR3 DNA reads as TGTGCCATCAGCGCAACTAGCGGAGGAGAGCAGTTCTTC.

The V call is TRBV9, the J call TRBJ2-5, with a tentative D call TRBD2 (5 bases). This CDR3 contains 14 residues. Trimming removed 1 base from V and 4 bases from J, with 11 bases in between. Per germline, CDR1 SGDLS and CDR2 YYNGEE. In DNA form, the CDR3 reads TGTGCCAGCAGCGTAACGAGCGGATTAGAGACCCAGTACTTC. Translating it yields CASSVTSGLETQYF.

The count of this clone is one. This chain links TRBV28 with TRBJ1-5; the D gene is possibly TRBD1 (6 bases). Germline loops: CDR1 MDHEN, CDR2 SYDVKM. This CDR3 comprises 13 residues. V dropped 5 bases and J dropped 6 bases, with 11 bases sitting between them. CDR3 loop: CASSRGYGQPQHF. DNA for the CDR3: TGTGCCAGCAGTAGGGGGTACGGTCAGCCCCAGCATTTT.

V and J are TRBV6-4 and TRBJ1-5, with a weak D call TRBD1 (5 bases). The CDR3 has 15 residues. Germline V gives CDR1 MRHNA, CDR2 SNTAGT. V lost 0 bases to trimming and J lost 7 bases, with 13 bases between them. The CDR3 DNA reads TGTGCCAGCAGTGACTCGGTTAGGGGCGGGCAGCCCCAGCATTTT. Amino acid sequence: CASSDSVRGGQPQHF.

This chain connects TRBV15 to TRBJ1-4; D unresolved. The germline V gene encodes CDR1 LNHNV and CDR2 YYDKDF (reference sequence). With 0 bases removed from V and 7 bases from J, the gap between germline ends came to 12 bases. This CDR3 has 15 residues. CDR3 sequence (DNA): TGTGCCACCAGCAGAGATCGAGATGGGAGTGAAAAACTGTTTTTT. Translation gives CATSRDRDGSEKLFF.

This chain uses TRBV7-8 with TRBJ2-5, with D perhaps TRBD1 (6 bases). Germline CDR1 and CDR2: SGHVS and FQNEAQ. Trimming took off 5 bases at V and 0 bases at J, with 13 bases between the two ends. The CDR3 extends over 15 amino acids. This CDR3 reads CASSRKGGDQETQYF. CDR3 nucleotide sequence: TGTGCCAGCAGCCGTAAAGGGGGAGACCAAGAGACCCAGTACTTC.

This chain's CDR3 is CASSFASLSYNEQFF. Written as DNA, the CDR3 is TGTGCCAGCAGCTTTGCTTCCCTCTCCTACAATGAGCAGTTCTTC. J is TRBJ2-1 and V is TRBV5-4; D unclear. Germline V CDR1 and CDR2: SGHNT, YYREEE (reference sequence). Trimming removed 2 bases from V and 0 bases from J, with 9 bases in between. The length of the CDR3 is 15 residues.

The chain joins TRBV19 to TRBJ2-1; 9 nucleotides align to TRBD1. The germline V gene has CDR1 LNHDA and CDR2 SQIVND (reference sequence). Germline trimming cut 6 bases from V and 6 bases from J; bases unmatched to any gene: 9. CDR3 size: 15 residues. The CDR3 reads CASSTGTGWTNEQFF. CDR3 sequence (DNA): TGTGCCAGTAGCACCGGGACAGGGTGGACCAATGAGCAGTTCTTC. Drawing the rest from reference TRBV19 and TRBJ2-1, the complete variable domain is DGGITQSPKYLFRKEGQNVTLSCEQNLNHDAMYWYRQDPGQGLRLIYYSQIVNDFQKGDIAEGYSVSREKKESFPLTVTSAQKNPTAFYLCASSTGTGWTNEQFFGPGTRLTVL.

The chain links TRBV5-5 to TRBJ2-7; 7 positions match TRBD1. This CDR3 spans 16 amino acids. V trimming: 4 bases; J trimming: 2 bases; junction bases outside the gene matches: 12. Germline loops: CDR1 SGHKS, CDR2 YYEKEE (reference sequence). CDR3 loop: CASSQTQGSTPYEQYF. Written as DNA, the CDR3 is TGTGCCAGCAGCCAAACACAGGGGTCGACTCCCTACGAGCAGTACTTC.